This TCR beta chain emerged from a study of human T cells and chemical hapten exposure. Time point specified: pre-sensitization, week 0. The sample's treatment: therapeutic diphenylcyclopropenone sensitization with weekly scalp DPC. J was trimmed by 0 bases and V by 5 bases; bases with no gene match: 8. The CDR3 runs 16 residues. Germline lookup yields CDR1 SGHTA and CDR2 FQGNSA. TCRdb re-called the RACE reads with MiXCR, one entry per CDR3 protein. The table shows around 300,000 distinct CDR3 sequences, with 5.5% occurring only once. The specimen was whole blood, collected in connection with sensitization to the hapten diphenylcyclopropenone (DPC). The receptor was isolated from a woman between 18 and 29 years old with alopecia areata. Some clones in this sample may be carry-over from other donors' samples. V and J are TRBV7-2 and TRBJ2-3, with 7 bases that match TRBD1. CDR3 sequence reads: CASSLVGTASTDTQYF. Written as DNA, the CDR3 is TGTGCCAGCAGCCTAGTCGGGACAGCCAGCACAGATACGCAGTATTTT. The whole variable domain, filled in from reference TRBV7-2 and TRBJ2-3, reads GAGVSQSPSNKVTEKGKDVELRCDPISGHTALYWYRQSLGQGLEFLIYFQGNSAPDKSGLPSDRFSAERTGGSVSTLTIQRTQQEDSAVYLCASSLVGTASTDTQYFGPGTRLTVL.